These 11 T cell receptor beta chains share one sample of origin, sequenced in a study of CXCR3-negative and CXCR3-positive naive CD8 T cells. General study results and limits: Hydrophobicity was higher for TRB CDR3s found in CXCR3-positive naive cells than in CXCR3-negative naive cells.

5' RACE with UMI labels generated the TRB cDNA libraries. Each CDR3 protein gets one entry in TCRdb, which reprocessed the 5' RACE reads and gives no DNA. The specimen's table records 150,000 to 170,000 distinct CDR3 sequences. These receptors lack a known antigen. The sample comprised naive CXCR3+ CD8+ T cells from blood. Subset noted: CD45RO-CCR7+CD27+CD95- naive CD8+ T cells expressing CXCR3 (TNR3+). These receptors all come from a human donor in good health. Some clones in this sample may be carry-over from other donors' samples.

The chain joins TRBV5-1 to TRBJ2-5; there is no DNA to check the TCRdb D call of TRBD1. Germline values: CDR1 SGHRS, CDR2 YFSETQ. There are 15 residues in the CDR3. CDR3 sequence: CASSLAEAPRETQYF.

The chain carries TRBV11-2 and TRBJ2-1. The germline gives CDR1 SGHAT, CDR2 FQNNGV. This CDR3 region has 16 residues. The chain's CDR3 is CASSGMTVGYGNEQFF.

The rearrangement links TRBV6-2 or TRBV6-3 to TRBJ2-1; TCRdb designates TRBD2, a call that cannot be tested without DNA. Germline CDR1 MNHEY, CDR2 SVGEGT. The CDR3 consists of 16 residues. CDR3: CASSYGTSRPYNEQFF.

The J gene is TRBJ2-1, the V gene TRBV29-1; the TRBD2 assignment by TCRdb is unverifiable without DNA. This CDR3 comprises 14 residues. The germline CDR1 and CDR2 sequences are SQVTM and ANQGSEA. CDR3 sequence: CSANRLAGANEQFF.

The V call is TRBV12-3 or TRBV12-4, the J call TRBJ2-1; TCRdb lists TRBD1, though no DNA is available to test this call. CDR3 length: 13 amino acids. The CDR3: CASSLRAGDEQFF.

The gene calls are TRBV20-1 and TRBJ2-3. Germline CDR1 DFQATT, CDR2 SNEGSKA (reference sequence). The CDR3 contains 15 residues. CDR3 in amino acids: CSARDRIGLTDTQYF.

The CDR3 loop reads CASSAPGGAGNEQFF. The V gene is TRBV6-1, the J gene TRBJ2-1; TCRdb gives TRBD1 as the D gene, but with no DNA this cannot be confirmed. The length of the CDR3 is 15 residues. CDR1 and CDR2 (germline): MNHNS, SASEGT.

The rearrangement links TRBV6-5 to TRBJ2-7; the D call from TCRdb, TRBD2, cannot be confirmed without DNA. The CDR3 covers 21 residues. CDR1 and CDR2 from the germline V gene are MNHEY and SVGAGI. The CDR3 loop is CASSYGRPGTSGSLNAYEQYF.

The CDR3 reads CSVYRGDNEQFF. V and J are TRBV29-1 and TRBJ2-1; there is no DNA to check the TCRdb D call of TRBD1. Germline CDR1 reads SQVTM; CDR2 reads ANQGSEA. This CDR3 is built from 12 residues.

This sequence joins TRBV7-3 and TRBJ1-2. This CDR3 contains 13 residues. The germline V gene has CDR1 SGHTA and CDR2 FQGTGA. CDR3 amino acids: CASSLLPDYGYTF.

The chain carries TRBV13 and TRBJ2-1. This CDR3 has 12 residues. Germline loops: CDR1 PRHDT, CDR2 FYEKMQ (reference sequence). CDR3 region: CASSPPNNEQFF.